These 30 T cell receptor beta chains originate from one sample sequenced in a study of tumour-infiltrating T cells in Burkitt lymphoma. Sequencing used immunoSEQ multiplex PCR; TCRdb keeps in-frame clones, though not all of them. Of a few thousand clones listed, around 25% are singletons. The sequencing input was tumor tissue. All receptors derive from a human donor with diffuse large B-cell lymphoma.

This clone rates as medium-sized (0.01 to 0.1%). V and J are TRBV5-1 and TRBJ2-7; 12 bases agree with TRBD2. There are 16 residues in the CDR3. J gave up 4 bases and V 0 bases, and 5 bases lay outside the gene matches. Germline values: CDR1 SGHRS, CDR2 YFSETQ. CDR3 protein: CASSLEASGRGYEQYF. In nucleotides, the CDR3 is TGCGCCAGCAGCTTGGAAGCTAGCGGGAGGGGATACGAGCAGTACTTC.

V and J are TRBV6-5 and TRBJ1-4; D not certain. Germline values: CDR1 MNHEY, CDR2 SVGAGI. V shed 5 bases and J shed 14 bases, with 18 bases lying between them. This CDR3 is built from 13 residues. CDR3 loop: CASSLSLTNGLFF. The CDR3 DNA is TGTGCCAGCAGTCTCTCCCTCACCAACGGGCTGTTTTTT.

A few counts support this clone. The V call is TRBV7-7, the J call TRBJ2-3, with D perhaps TRBD2 (5 bases). Trimming cost V 1 base and J 4 bases, with 9 bases left between them. The germline gives CDR1 SSHAT, CDR2 FNYEAQ (reference sequence). CDR3 length: 14 amino acids. CDR3 in DNA: TGTGCCAGCAGCTTAGTCGGGGTCTCAGATACGCAGTATTTT. Translated, it gives CASSLVGVSDTQYF.

The J gene is TRBJ1-4, the V gene TRBV9; 9 bases line up with TRBD1. Trimming took 7 bases from V and 6 from J; bases not matched to a gene: 7. Germline CDR1 SGDLS, CDR2 YYNGEE. This CDR3 has 14 residues. Here the CDR3 reads CASSSGTGYEKLFF. CDR3 bases: TGTGCCAGCTCCTCCGGGACAGGGTATGAAAAACTGTTTTTT.

The rearrangement joins TRBV27 to TRBJ2-1; D may correspond to TRBD1 or TRBD2 (6 bases each). Trimming took 1 base from V and 4 from J, leaving 14 bases between them. The CDR3 loop spans 16 amino acids. Per germline, CDR1 MNHEY and CDR2 SMNVEV (reference sequence). The CDR3 DNA reads as TGTGCCAGCAGTTTATATAGCGGAGGGGGATACAATGAGCAGTTCTTC. This gives the protein CASSLYSGGGYNEQFF.

This rearrangement joins TRBV5-1 to TRBJ2-1; D not resolved. Trimming left V 2 bases short and J 0 bases short, with 9 bases between. Per germline, CDR1 SGHRS and CDR2 YFSETQ. The CDR3 has 15 amino acids. In nucleotides, the CDR3 is TGCGCCAGCAGCTTTAGAGAAAACTCCTACAATGAGCAGTTCTTC. Its protein is CASSFRENSYNEQFF.

This chain joins TRBV4-2 and TRBJ2-3; D unresolved. CDR1 is LGHNA, CDR2 YNFKEQ, per germline. The V and J ends lost 2 bases and 1 base respectively, with 4 bases between them. This CDR3 has 13 amino acids. The DNA of the CDR3 is TGTGCCAGCAGCCAATTAGGCACAGATACGCAGTATTTT. This gives the protein CASSQLGTDTQYF.

The CDR3 region is CASSPPGKGNQPQHF. DNA for the CDR3: TGTGCCAGCTCACCACCGGGAAAGGGAAATCAGCCCCAGCATTTT. The chain joins TRBV18 to TRBJ1-5; D ambiguous. Germline CDR1 reads KGHSH; CDR2 reads LQKENI. The CDR3 runs 15 residues. Trimming shortened V by 0 bases and J by 4 bases, and 10 bases separated the two germline ends.

The chain has TRBV18 and TRBJ1-1, with D unclear. Germline lookup yields CDR1 KGHSH and CDR2 LQKENI. Trimming took 3 bases from V and 2 from J, leaving 13 bases between them. This CDR3 region has 15 residues. DNA of the CDR3: TGTGCCAGCTCACCGTCTAGGTCAGTTAACACTGAAGCTTTCTTT. It encodes CASSPSRSVNTEAFF. The variable domain in full, with the rest retrieved from reference TRBV18 and TRBJ1-1, is NAGVMQNPRHLVRRRGQEARLRCSPMKGHSHVYWYRQLPEEGLKFMVYLQKENIIDESGMPKERFSAEFPKEGPSILRIQQVVRGDSAAYFCASSPSRSVNTEAFFGQGTRLTVV.

V gene TRBV2 combines with J gene TRBJ1-5; D unresolved. The V and J ends lost 1 base and 8 bases respectively, with 6 bases between them. The CDR3 spans 12 residues. CDR1 SNHLY and CDR2 FYNNEI come from the germline V gene. CDR3 loop: CASSEVYEPQHF. In DNA form, the CDR3 reads TGTGCCAGCAGTGAAGTTTATGAGCCCCAGCATTTT.

Regarding this clone: This specimen includes other DNA sequences encoding the same CDR3. The J gene is TRBJ1-3, the V gene TRBV15; D is unresolved. The CDR3 consists of 15 residues. Germline values: CDR1 LNHNV, CDR2 YYDKDF (reference sequence). The V and J ends lost 1 base and 1 base respectively, with 8 bases between them. In DNA, the CDR3 is TGTGCCACCAGCAGAGTCGGAGGGTCTGGAAACACCATATATTTT. Protein product: CATSRVGGSGNTIYF.

This clone is medium-sized by share. Other DNA variants within this sample encode the same CDR3. The V call is TRBV27, the J call TRBJ2-1, with D tentatively TRBD2 (6 bases). From germline, CDR1 is MNHEY and CDR2 SMNVEV (reference sequence). The germline V and J ends were trimmed by 6 bases and 9 bases, with 21 bases remaining between them. The CDR3 totals 15 residues. The CDR3: CASSPPEGLVTEQFF. The CDR3 coding sequence is TGTGCCAGCAGCCCCCCGGAGGGTTTAGTAACTGAGCAGTTCTTC.

This clone was seen a handful of times. In DNA, the CDR3 is TGCAGCGTTGTACGGCAGGGGGGAAGTACTGAAGCTTTCTTT. Protein: CSVVRQGGSTEAFF. This chain connects TRBV29-1 to TRBJ1-1; TRBD1 matches 7 bases. There are 14 residues in the CDR3. Trimming cost V 4 bases and J 5 bases; bases outside gene matches: 10. CDR1 is SQVTM, CDR2 ANQGSEA, per germline. Supplemented by reference TRBV29-1 and TRBJ1-1, the full variable domain reads SAVISQKPSRDICQRGTSLTIQCQVDSQVTMMFWYRQQPGQSLTLIATANQGSEATYESGFVIDKFPISRPNLTFSTLTVSNMSPEDSSIYLCSVVRQGGSTEAFFGQGTRLTVV.

The CDR3 nucleotides are TGTGCCAGCAGCCGCGGGACAGGATACTTCTATGGCTACACCTTC. Translating it yields CASSRGTGYFYGYTF. This sequence joins TRBV14 and TRBJ1-2; 8 bases fit TRBD1. V gave up 4 bases and J gave up 4 bases; unmatched junction bases: 8. Per the germline V gene, CDR1 is SGHDN and CDR2 is FVKESK. This CDR3 contains 15 residues. The whole variable domain, remainder taken from reference TRBV14 and TRBJ1-2, is EAGVTQFPSHSVIEKGQTVTLRCDPISGHDNLYWYRRVMGKEIKFLLHFVKESKQDESGMPNNRFLAERTGGTYSTLKVQPAELEDSGVYFCASSRGTGYFYGYTFGSGTRLTVV.

This clone has just a few counts. This chain joins TRBV4-3 and TRBJ2-7; TRBD1 agrees at 9 bases. CDR3 length equals 15 residues. V trimming: 0 bases; J trimming: 1 base; junction bases outside the gene matches: 1. Germline lookup yields CDR1 LGHNA and CDR2 YSLEER. CDR3 amino acids: CASSQEGTGSYEQYF. The CDR3, as DNA: TGCGCCAGCAGCCAAGAAGGGACAGGGTCCTACGAGCAGTACTTC.

This clone was counted only a few times. This chain joins TRBV4-2 and TRBJ2-7; 8 positions match TRBD2. The CDR3 spans 15 residues. Trimming took 1 base from V and 3 from J; bases not matched to a gene: 5. CDR1 and CDR2 from the germline V gene are LGHNA and YNFKEQ. The CDR3 here is CASSQGTGGDYEQYF. The CDR3 DNA reads as TGTGCCAGCAGCCAAGGCACGGGAGGGGACTACGAGCAGTACTTC.

The V and J genes are TRBV6-5 and TRBJ1-2, with D possibly being TRBD1 (5 bases). Germline CDR1 MNHEY, CDR2 SVGAGI. The CDR3 contains 16 residues. The V end lost 2 bases, the J end lost 4 bases, and 17 bases lay between the germline ends. This CDR3 is CASSYLRGTYFYGYTF. Here the CDR3 DNA reads TGTGCCAGCAGTTACCTGAGAGGGACGTACTTCTATGGCTACACCTTC.

The V gene is TRBV5-1, the J gene TRBJ1-5; TRBD1 is a possible D gene (6 bases). This CDR3 spans 16 amino acids. Germline values: CDR1 SGHRS, CDR2 YFSETQ. Trimming took 4 bases from V and 0 from J, leaving 14 bases between them. CDR3 residues: CASSTGTPNSNQPQHF. The CDR3 DNA reads TGCGCCAGCAGCACCGGGACACCGAATAGCAATCAGCCCCAGCATTTT.

This clone was picked up a small number of times. The chain carries TRBV6-1 and TRBJ1-2; D possibly corresponds to TRBD1 (6 bases). The CDR3 length is 13 residues. Per the germline V gene, CDR1 is MNHNS and CDR2 is SASEGT. Trimming cost V 8 bases and J 4 bases, with 14 bases left between them. The CDR3 protein is CASRDNFFYGYTF. The DNA for the CDR3 is TGTGCCAGCCGGGACAATTTCTTCTATGGCTACACCTTC.

The chain employs TRBV4-3 and TRBJ1-1; 7 nucleotides line up with TRBD1. V lost 1 base and J lost 7; bases outside the gene matches: 3. Germline CDR1 is LGHNA and CDR2 is YSLEER. This CDR3 region has 13 residues. This chain's CDR3 is CASSQVRDSEAFF. The CDR3, as DNA: TGCGCCAGCAGCCAAGTGAGGGACAGTGAAGCTTTCTTT.

The chain recombines TRBV4-1 with TRBJ2-4; TRBD1 aligns across 11 bases. Germline V lookup: CDR1 MGHRA, CDR2 YSYEKL. V lost 4 bases to trimming and J lost 7 bases; unmatched junction nucleotides: 9. The CDR3 consists of 16 residues. CDR3: CASSPLGTGGINIQYF. The CDR3 DNA sequence: TGCGCCAGCAGCCCACTTGGGACAGGGGGGATCAACATTCAGTACTTC.

V gene TRBV19 combines with J gene TRBJ2-7; the D is unclear. V was clipped by 5 bases and J by 6 bases, with 17 bases between them. CDR3 size: 14 residues. The germline V gene has CDR1 LNHDA and CDR2 SQIVND (reference sequence). The CDR3 sequence is CASSFSLGRAEQYF. Written as DNA, the CDR3 is TGTGCCAGTAGTTTCTCCCTGGGCCGGGCCGAGCAGTACTTC. Full variable domain (outside the CDR3, taken from reference TRBV19 and TRBJ2-7): DGGITQSPKYLFRKEGQNVTLSCEQNLNHDAMYWYRQDPGQGLRLIYYSQIVNDFQKGDIAEGYSVSREKKESFPLTVTSAQKNPTAFYLCASSFSLGRAEQYFGPGTRLTVT.

This chain joins TRBV5-1 and TRBJ2-7; tentative D call: TRBD2 (5 bases). Trimming cost V 0 bases and J 3 bases, with 13 bases left between them. This CDR3 is built from 15 residues. Germline lookup yields CDR1 SGHRS and CDR2 YFSETQ. CDR3 DNA: TGCGCCAGCAGCTTGGCCCTGGGAGATAGCTACGAGCAGTACTTC. It encodes CASSLALGDSYEQYF.

This clone was recorded once. The chain couples TRBV7-2 to TRBJ2-1; TRBD2 matches at 10 bases. The CDR3 length is 18 residues. J gave up 8 bases and V 3 bases, and 16 bases lay outside the gene matches. Per germline, CDR1 SGHTA and CDR2 FQGNSA. The CDR3 is CASSLGEGEREGPHEQFF. The CDR3 coding sequence is TGTGCCAGCAGCTTGGGGGAGGGGGAGCGGGAGGGCCCCCATGAGCAGTTCTTC.

This clone was observed a few times. V gene TRBV4-1 combines with J gene TRBJ1-5; D might be TRBD1 (5 bases). Germline V CDR1 and CDR2: MGHRA, YSYEKL. The CDR3 length is 15 residues. V lost 4 bases and J lost 1, with 11 bases in between. In DNA form, the CDR3 reads TGCGCCAGCAGCCGCCCGGGACGGAGCAATCAGCCCCAGCATTTT. Translated: CASSRPGRSNQPQHF.

This chain connects TRBV19 to TRBJ1-2, with TRBD1 matching over 7 bases. The germline gives CDR1 LNHDA, CDR2 SQIVND (reference sequence). CDR3 length equals 15 residues. Unmatched junction bases numbered 6, after V lost 1 base and J lost 4 bases. The CDR3 region has the DNA TGTGCCAGTAGTATAGGTTCAGGGGGTCTCTATGGCTACACCTTC. It codes for CASSIGSGGLYGYTF.

The chain recombines TRBV18 with TRBJ1-2; D is possibly TRBD1 (5 bases). The CDR3 consists of 16 residues. Trimming took off 4 bases at V and 7 bases at J, with 22 bases between the two ends. Germline CDR1 is KGHSH and CDR2 is LQKENI. In DNA form, the CDR3 reads TGTGCCAGCTCACTGAATTCAGGGCCAAAGGCGCTTGGCTACACCTTC. Residues: CASSLNSGPKALGYTF.

This clone was detected a few times. This chain uses TRBV5-6 with TRBJ1-1; D is uncertain. CDR1 is SGHDT and CDR2 is YYEEEE in the germline V gene. The CDR3 extends over 14 amino acids. The germline V and J ends were trimmed by 0 bases and 6 bases, with 12 bases remaining between them. The CDR3 loop is CASSLAYGSPEAFF. The CDR3 DNA reads as TGTGCCAGCAGCTTGGCGTATGGTAGCCCTGAAGCTTTCTTT.

This clone was seen more than once but under ten times. This sequence joins TRBV7-9 and TRBJ2-1; D remains ambiguous. V lost 7 bases and J 8 bases, leaving 15 bases between the germline ends. CDR1 is SEHNR, CDR2 FQNEAQ, per germline (reference sequence). This CDR3 comprises 13 residues. The CDR3 bases are TGTGCCAGCATCAATCCGCGTGGGGATGAGCAGTTCTTC. It codes for CASINPRGDEQFF.

The DNA for the CDR3 is TGTGCCAGCTCACCCAGTGACAGGGAAGCTTTCTTT. As protein: CASSPSDREAFF. The chain has TRBV18 and TRBJ1-1; a weak D match, TRBD1 (6 bases). The ends were cut back, 3 bases at V and 8 bases at J, with 10 bases in the middle. The CDR3 totals 12 residues. Per germline, CDR1 KGHSH and CDR2 LQKENI. Supplemented by reference TRBV18 and TRBJ1-1, the full variable domain reads NAGVMQNPRHLVRRRGQEARLRCSPMKGHSHVYWYRQLPEEGLKFMVYLQKENIIDESGMPKERFSAEFPKEGPSILRIQQVVRGDSAAYFCASSPSDREAFFGQGTRLTVV.